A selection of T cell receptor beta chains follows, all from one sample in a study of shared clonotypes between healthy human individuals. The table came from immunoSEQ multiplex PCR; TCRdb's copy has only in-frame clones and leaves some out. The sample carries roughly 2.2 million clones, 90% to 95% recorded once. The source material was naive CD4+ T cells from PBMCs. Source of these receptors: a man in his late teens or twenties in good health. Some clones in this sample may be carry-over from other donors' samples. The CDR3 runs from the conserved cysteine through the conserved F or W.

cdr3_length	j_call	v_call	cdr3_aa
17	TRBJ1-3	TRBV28	CASRRTTGQSSGNTIYF
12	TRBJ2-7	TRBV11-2	CASSFGSAEQYF
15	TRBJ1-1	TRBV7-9	CASSFIGWMNTEAFF
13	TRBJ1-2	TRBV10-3	CAISELGAHGYTF
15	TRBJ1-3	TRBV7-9	CASSFDRGSGNTIYF
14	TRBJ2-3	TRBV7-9	CASSLDSSTDTQYF
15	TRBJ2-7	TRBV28	CASSSIGEGGVEQYF
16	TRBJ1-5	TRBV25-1	CASSDRNRSEHQPQHF
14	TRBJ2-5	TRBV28	CASSYPGSAETQYF
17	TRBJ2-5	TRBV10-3	CAISESTTVRNQETQYF